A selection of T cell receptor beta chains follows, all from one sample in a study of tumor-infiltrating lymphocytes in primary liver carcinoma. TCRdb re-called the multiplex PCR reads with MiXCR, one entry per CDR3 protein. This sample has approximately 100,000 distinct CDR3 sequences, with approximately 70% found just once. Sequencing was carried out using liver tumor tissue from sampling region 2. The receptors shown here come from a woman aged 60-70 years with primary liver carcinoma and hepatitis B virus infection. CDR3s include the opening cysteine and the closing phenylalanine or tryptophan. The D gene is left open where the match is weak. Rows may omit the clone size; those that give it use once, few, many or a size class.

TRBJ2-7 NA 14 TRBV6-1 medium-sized CASSEAFEGYEQYF TGTGCCAGCAGTGAAGCTTTCGAGGGGTACGAGCAGTACTTC
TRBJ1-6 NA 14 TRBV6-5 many CASSYRQENSPLHF TGTGCCAGCAGTTACCGACAGGAAAATTCACCCCTCCACTTT
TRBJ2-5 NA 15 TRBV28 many CASSLGGLYQETQYF TGTGCCAGCAGTCTTGGGGGCTTGTACCAAGAGACCCAGTACTTC
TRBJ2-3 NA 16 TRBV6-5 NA CASCYSGLAGTDTQYF TGTGCCAGCTGTTACTCGGGTCTGGCAGGCACAGATACGCAGTATTTT
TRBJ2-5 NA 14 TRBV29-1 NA CSVEIGAAPETQYF TGCAGCGTTGAAATAGGAGCCGCTCCGGAGACCCAGTACTTC
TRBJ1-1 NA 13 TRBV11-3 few CVSSLGDYTEAFF TGTGTCAGCAGTCTGGGAGATTACACTGAAGCTTTCTTT
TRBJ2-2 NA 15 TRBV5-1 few CASSLVQSNTGELFF TGCGCCAGCAGCTTGGTACAGTCGAACACCGGGGAGCTGTTTTTT
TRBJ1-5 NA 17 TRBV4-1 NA CASSQDMSRGFNQPQHF TGTGCCAGCAGCCAAGATATGTCCAGGGGATTCAATCAGCCCCAGCATTTT
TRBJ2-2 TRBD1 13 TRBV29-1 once CSPRTGNTGELFF TGCAGCCCACGGACAGGCAACACAGGGGAGCTGTTTTTT
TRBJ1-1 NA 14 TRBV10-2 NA CASRAGARNTEAFF TGCGCCAGCAGGGCGGGGGCAAGAAACACCGAAGCTTTCTTT
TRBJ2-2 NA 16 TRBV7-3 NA CASSPQPAGNTGELFF TGTGCCAGCAGCCCTCAACCGGCAGGGAACACCGGGGAGCTGTTTTTT
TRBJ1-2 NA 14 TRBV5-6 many CASSLYAGISGYTF TGTGCCAGCAGCTTGTATGCAGGGATATCTGGCTACACCTTC
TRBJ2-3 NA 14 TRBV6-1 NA CASSMSLTTDTRYF TGTGCCAGTAGTATGAGTCTTACAACAGATACGCGGTATTTT
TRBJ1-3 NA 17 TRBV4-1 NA CASSQVPRGGQGNTVYF TGTGCCAGCAGCCAAGTCCCTCGGGGGGGGCAGGGAAACACCGTATATTTT
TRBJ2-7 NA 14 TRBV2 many CASTPPGATHGQYF TGTGCCAGCACCCCCCCAGGGGCGACTCACGGGCAGTACTTC
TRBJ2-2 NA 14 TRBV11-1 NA CANRPSLDTGELSF TGTGCAAACAGACCGAGCCTTGACACCGGGGAGCTGTCTTTT
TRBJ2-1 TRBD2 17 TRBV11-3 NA CARSLRQGGRGYNEQFF TGTGCCAGGAGCTTACGTCAAGGCGGGAGGGGCTACAATGAGCAGTTCTTC
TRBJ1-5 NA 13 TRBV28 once CASSSTGNQPRHF TGTGCCAGCAGTAGTACGGGGAATCAGCCCCGGCATTTT
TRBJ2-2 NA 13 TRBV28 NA CTSTRANTGELFF TGTACCAGCACCCGGGCCAACACCGGGGAGCTGTTTTTC
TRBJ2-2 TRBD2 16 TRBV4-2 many CASSLESGSPPGELFF TGTGCCAGCAGCTTAGAAAGCGGGAGCCCTCCCGGGGAGCTGTTTTTT
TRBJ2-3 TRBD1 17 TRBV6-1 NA CASSSNIGQARTDTQYF TGTGCCAGCAGCTCAAATATTGGACAGGCGAGGACAGATACGCAGTATTTT
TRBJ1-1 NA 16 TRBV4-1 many CASSQGPGSGYTEAFF TGCGCCAGCAGCCAAGGCCCAGGGAGTGGGTACACTGAAGCTTTCTTT
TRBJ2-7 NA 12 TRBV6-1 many CALLGSSYEQYF TGTGCCCTACTTGGCAGTAGCTACGAGCAGTACTTC
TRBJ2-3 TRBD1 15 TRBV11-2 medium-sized CASGPQGSDTDTQYF TGTGCCAGCGGCCCACAGGGGTCAGACACAGATACGCAGTATTTT
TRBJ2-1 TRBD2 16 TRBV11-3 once CASSPRLAGKRNELFF TGTGCCAGCAGCCCCCGTCTAGCGGGAAAAAGGAATGAACTGTTCTTC
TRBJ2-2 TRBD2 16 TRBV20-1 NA CSARDPSGRNTGELFF TGCAGTGCTAGAGATCCTAGCGGAAGAAACACCGGGGAGCTGTTTTTT
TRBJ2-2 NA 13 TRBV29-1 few CSVTEHSGGELFF TGTAGCGTCACGGAGCATTCGGGCGGGGAGCTGTTTTTT
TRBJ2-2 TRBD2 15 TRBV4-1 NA CASSFSGSNTVDLFF TGCGCCAGCAGCTTTAGCGGGTCGAACACCGTGGACCTGTTTTTT